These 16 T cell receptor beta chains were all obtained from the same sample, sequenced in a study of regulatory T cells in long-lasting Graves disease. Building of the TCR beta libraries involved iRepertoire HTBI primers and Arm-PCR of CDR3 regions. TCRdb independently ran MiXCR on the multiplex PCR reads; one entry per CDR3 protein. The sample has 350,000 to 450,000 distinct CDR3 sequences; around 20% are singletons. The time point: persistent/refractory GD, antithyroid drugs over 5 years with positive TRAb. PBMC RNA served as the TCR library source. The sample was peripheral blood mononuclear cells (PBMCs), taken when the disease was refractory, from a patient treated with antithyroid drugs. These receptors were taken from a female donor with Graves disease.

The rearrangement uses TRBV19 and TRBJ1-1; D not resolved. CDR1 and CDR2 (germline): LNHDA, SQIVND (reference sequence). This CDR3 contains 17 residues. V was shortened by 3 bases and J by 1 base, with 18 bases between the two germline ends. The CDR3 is CASSISGDWTRNTEAFF. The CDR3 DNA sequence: TGTGCCAGTAGTATCTCTGGGGATTGGACCCGGAACACTGAAGCTTTCTTT.

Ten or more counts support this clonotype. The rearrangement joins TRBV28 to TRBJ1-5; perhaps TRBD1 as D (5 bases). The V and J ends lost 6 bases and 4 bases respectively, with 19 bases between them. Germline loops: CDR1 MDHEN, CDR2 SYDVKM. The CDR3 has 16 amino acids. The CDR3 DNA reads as TGTGCCAGCAGCCCCCCGTTCGGGACTCGGAATCAGCCCCAGCATTTT. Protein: CASSPPFGTRNQPQHF.

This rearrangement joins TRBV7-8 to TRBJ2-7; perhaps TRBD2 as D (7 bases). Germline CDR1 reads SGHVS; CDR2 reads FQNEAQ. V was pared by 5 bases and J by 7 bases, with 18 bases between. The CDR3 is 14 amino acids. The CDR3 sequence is CASSRKGGVLEQYF. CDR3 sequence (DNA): TGTGCCAGCAGCCGAAAGGGGGGGGTCTTGGAGCAGTACTTC.

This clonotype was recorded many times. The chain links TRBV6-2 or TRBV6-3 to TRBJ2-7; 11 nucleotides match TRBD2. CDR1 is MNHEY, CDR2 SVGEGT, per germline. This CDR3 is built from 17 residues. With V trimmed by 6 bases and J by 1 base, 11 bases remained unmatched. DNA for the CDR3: TGTGCCAGCAGGCAAGGGACTAGCGGCCGGAAGTCCTACGAGCAGTACTTC. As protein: CASRQGTSGRKSYEQYF.

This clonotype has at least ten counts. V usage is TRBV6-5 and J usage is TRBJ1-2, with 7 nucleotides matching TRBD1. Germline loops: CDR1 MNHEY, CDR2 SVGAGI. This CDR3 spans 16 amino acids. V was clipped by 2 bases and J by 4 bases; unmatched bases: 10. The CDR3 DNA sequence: TGTGCCAGCAGTTACCCTCGACAGGGCGGCGCCTATGGCTACACCTTC. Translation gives CASSYPRQGGAYGYTF.

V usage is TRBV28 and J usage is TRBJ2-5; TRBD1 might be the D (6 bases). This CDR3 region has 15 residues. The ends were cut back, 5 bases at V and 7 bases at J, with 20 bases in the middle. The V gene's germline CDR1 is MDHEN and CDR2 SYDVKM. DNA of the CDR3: TGTGCCAGCAGTGCGAGCCACAGGGTCATAGTGACCCAGTACTTC. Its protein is CASSASHRVIVTQYF.

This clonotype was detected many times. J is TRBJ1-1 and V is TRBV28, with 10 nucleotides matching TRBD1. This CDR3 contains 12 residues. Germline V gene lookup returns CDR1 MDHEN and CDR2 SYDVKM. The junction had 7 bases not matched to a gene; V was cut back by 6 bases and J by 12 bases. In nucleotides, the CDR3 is TGTGCCAGCAGCGATGACAGGGGGCGGACTTTCTTT. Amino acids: CASSDDRGRTFF.

The CDR3 protein is CSALPRNGAEQYF. CDR3 bases: TGCAGTGCTCTACCTCGGAACGGCGCCGAGCAGTACTTC. V is TRBV20-1 and J is TRBJ2-7; D is unresolved. Germline lookup yields CDR1 DFQATT and CDR2 SNEGSKA (reference sequence). This CDR3 is built from 13 residues. Trimming shortened V by 5 bases and J by 6 bases, and 17 bases separated the two germline ends.

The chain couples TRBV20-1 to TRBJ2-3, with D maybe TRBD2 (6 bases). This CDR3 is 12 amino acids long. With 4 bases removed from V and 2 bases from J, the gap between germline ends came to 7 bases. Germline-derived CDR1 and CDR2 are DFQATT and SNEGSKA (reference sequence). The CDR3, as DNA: TGCAGTGCTACGGGAGTCACAGATACGCAGTATTTT. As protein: CSATGVTDTQYF.

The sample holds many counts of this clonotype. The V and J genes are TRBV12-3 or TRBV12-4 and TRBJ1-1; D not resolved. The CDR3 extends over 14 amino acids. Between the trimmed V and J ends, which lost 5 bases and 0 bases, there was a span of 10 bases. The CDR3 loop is CASSGLYVNTEAFF. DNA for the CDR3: TGTGCCAGCAGTGGGTTATATGTGAACACTGAAGCTTTCTTT.

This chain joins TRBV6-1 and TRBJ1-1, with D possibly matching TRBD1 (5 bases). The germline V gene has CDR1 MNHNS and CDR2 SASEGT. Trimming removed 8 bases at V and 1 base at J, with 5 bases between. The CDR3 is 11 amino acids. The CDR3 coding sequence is TGTGCCAGCGACAGGAACACTGAAGCTTTCTTT. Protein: CASDRNTEAFF.

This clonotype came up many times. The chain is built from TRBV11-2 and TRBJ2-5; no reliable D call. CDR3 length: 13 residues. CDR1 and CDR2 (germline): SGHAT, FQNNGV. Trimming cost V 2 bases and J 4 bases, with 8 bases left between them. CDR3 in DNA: TGTGCCAGCAGCTTACTCTGGGGAGAGACCCAGTACTTC. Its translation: CASSLLWGETQYF.

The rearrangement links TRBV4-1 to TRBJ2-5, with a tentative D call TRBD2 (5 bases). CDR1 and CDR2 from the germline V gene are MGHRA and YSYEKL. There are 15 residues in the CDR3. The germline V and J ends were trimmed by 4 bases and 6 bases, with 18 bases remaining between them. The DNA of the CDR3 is TGCGCCAGCAGCCTAGTAGGAGCGGCCGAGCAGACCCAGTACTTC. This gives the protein CASSLVGAAEQTQYF.

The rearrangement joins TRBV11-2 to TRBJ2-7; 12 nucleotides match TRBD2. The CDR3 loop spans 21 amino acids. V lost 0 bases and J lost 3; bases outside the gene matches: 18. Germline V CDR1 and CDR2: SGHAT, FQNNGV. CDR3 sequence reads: CASSLEGSFGTSGYTSYEQYF. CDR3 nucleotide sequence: TGTGCCAGCAGCTTAGAAGGGTCTTTTGGGACTAGCGGGTATACAAGCTACGAGCAGTACTTC.

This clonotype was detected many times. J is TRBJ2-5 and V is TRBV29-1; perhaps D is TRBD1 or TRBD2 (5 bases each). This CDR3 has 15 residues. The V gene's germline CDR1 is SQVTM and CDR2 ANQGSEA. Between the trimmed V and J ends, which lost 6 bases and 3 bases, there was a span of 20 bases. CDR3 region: CSVQRGTLDKETQYF. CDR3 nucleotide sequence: TGCAGCGTACAACGTGGGACCCTAGACAAAGAGACCCAGTACTTC.

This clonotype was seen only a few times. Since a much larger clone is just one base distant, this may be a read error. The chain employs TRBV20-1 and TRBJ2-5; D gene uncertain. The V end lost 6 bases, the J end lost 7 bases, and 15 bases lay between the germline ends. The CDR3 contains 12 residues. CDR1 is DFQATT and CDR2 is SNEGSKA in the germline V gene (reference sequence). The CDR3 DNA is TGCAGTGCCTCAAGTGGGGAATCGACCCAGTACTTC. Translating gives CSASSGESTQYF.